This is a list of T cell receptor beta chains from one sample in a study of post-analysis software for immune sequencing data. One entry per CDR3 protein, called by TCRdb with MiXCR from the PCR reads. This sample yields fewer than 850,000 distinct CDR3 sequences, of which about 27% are seen a single time; around 0.6% belongs to the top ten. The specimen sequenced was blood. These receptors all stem from a girl between 5 and 17 years old with multiple sclerosis. CDR3s include the opening cysteine and the closing phenylalanine or tryptophan. D genes are given only for firm matches. Expanded clones are given a class, and other clones once, few, many or no size at all.

V gene	D gene	clone size	J gene	CDR3 protein	CDR3 DNA
TRBV28	.	.	TRBJ2-3	CASSFLTTGREDTQYF	TGTGCCAGCAGTTTTTTAACGACAGGGAGGGAGGATACGCAGTATTTT
TRBV6-1	.	.	TRBJ1-1	CASSELKGLNTEAFF	TGTGCCAGCAGTGAATTAAAGGGCCTGAACACTGAAGCTTTCTTT
TRBV28	TRBD2	few	TRBJ2-7	CASSPTSGRPSYEQYF	TGTGCCAGCAGCCCCACTAGCGGGAGGCCCTCCTACGAGCAGTACTTC
TRBV4-1	.	.	TRBJ2-7	CASSQFTGPSSYEQYF	TGCGCCAGCAGCCAATTCACGGGCCCGAGCTCCTACGAGCAGTACTTC
TRBV5-1	.	few	TRBJ1-2	CASSLVGQGGHGYTF	TGCGCCAGCAGCTTGGTAGGGCAGGGCGGACATGGCTACACCTTC
TRBV20-1	TRBD1	few	TRBJ2-7	CSASSDRTHYEQYF	TGCAGTGCTAGCTCGGACAGGACTCACTACGAGCAGTACTTC
TRBV7-2	TRBD1	.	TRBJ1-2	CASSQGQPYNYGYTF	TGTGCCAGCAGCCAGGGACAGCCATATAACTATGGCTACACCTTC
TRBV3-1	.	.	TRBJ1-1	CASSQGAGDTEAFF	TGTGCCAGCAGCCAGGGGGCAGGGGACACTGAAGCTTTCTTT
TRBV12-3/TRBV12-4	.	.	TRBJ1-2	CASSLARRVNYGYTF	TGTGCCAGCAGTTTAGCGCGGAGGGTTAACTATGGCTACACCTTC
TRBV7-9	TRBD1	.	TRBJ1-6	CASSNRDRGTSPLHF	TGTGCCAGCAGCAACCGGGACAGGGGCACTTCACCCCTCCACTTT
TRBV6-5	TRBD1	few	TRBJ2-7	CASSYETGFGYEQYF	TGTGCCAGCAGTTACGAGACAGGGTTCGGGTACGAGCAGTACTTC
TRBV11-2	.	.	TRBJ2-5	CASSQQGWEKETQYF	TGTGCCAGCAGCCAACAGGGTTGGGAAAAAGAGACCCAGTACTTC
TRBV29-1	TRBD1	many	TRBJ2-6	CSVDGTGPGANVLTF	TGCAGCGTTGATGGGACAGGGCCTGGGGCCAACGTCCTGACTTTC
TRBV5-1	.	few	TRBJ1-1	CASSASPNRVNTEAFF	TGCGCCAGCAGCGCAAGCCCCAACAGGGTGAACACTGAGGCTTTCTTT
TRBV28	.	many	TRBJ2-1	CASTRRRFF	TGTGCCAGCACCCGACGCCGGTTCTTC
TRBV28	.	few	TRBJ2-4	CASSLSGPSNIQYF	TGTGCCAGCAGTTTATCAGGTCCGAGCAACATTCAGTACTTC
TRBV18	.	few	TRBJ2-1	CASSGGIYNEQFF	TGTGCCAGCTCGGGCGGGATTTACAATGAGCAGTTCTTC
TRBV7-2	.	.	TRBJ1-5	CASSLAAINSNQPQHF	TGTGCCAGCAGCTTAGCAGCCATTAATAGCAATCAGCCCCAGCATTTT
TRBV2	TRBD1	few	TRBJ1-6	CASDTGVTPYNSPLHF	TGTGCCAGCGATACAGGGGTTACTCCTTATAATTCACCCCTCCACTTT